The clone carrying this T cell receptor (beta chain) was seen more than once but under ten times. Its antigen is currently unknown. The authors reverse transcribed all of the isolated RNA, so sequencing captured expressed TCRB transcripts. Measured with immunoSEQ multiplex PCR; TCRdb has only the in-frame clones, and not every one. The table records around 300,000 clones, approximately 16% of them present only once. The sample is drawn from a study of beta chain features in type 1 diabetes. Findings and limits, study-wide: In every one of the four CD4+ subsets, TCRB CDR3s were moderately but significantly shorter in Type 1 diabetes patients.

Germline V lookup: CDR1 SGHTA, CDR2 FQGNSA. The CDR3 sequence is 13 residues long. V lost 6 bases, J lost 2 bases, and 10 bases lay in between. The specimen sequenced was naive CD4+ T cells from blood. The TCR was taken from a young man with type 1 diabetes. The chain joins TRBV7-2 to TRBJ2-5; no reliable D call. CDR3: CASSRRSQETQYF. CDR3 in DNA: TGTGCCAGCAGTAGGCGGTCACAAGAGACCCAGTACTTC.